This TCR beta chain was sequenced during a study of T cells generated in artificial thymic organoids (dated by TCRdb to 2016 to 2017). In terms of the full investigation: In some experiments, thymic T cells were further FACS-purified to deplete CD4 immature single positive or double positive precursors. Displayed repertoire sequencing data were described as representative of three independent experiments. The study compared TCR alpha and beta CDR3 repertoires of CD8 single positive T cells derived from in vitro artificial thymic organoids with the repertoires of thymic and peripheral blood naive CD8 T cells. Overall study outcomes, separate from this receptor: Organoid-derived CD8 single positive T cells showed physiological TCR clonotype diversity comparable to thymic and blood naive CD8 T cells.

Separate semi-nested PCR amplifications were run for the TCRalpha and TCRbeta libraries, using Advantage 2 and reverse primers located in the TRAC or TRBC constant regions. Between about 3 and 500 ng of total RNA was used as input for first-strand cDNA synthesis. TCR cDNA libraries were made by 5'-RACE with the SMARTer PCR cDNA Synthesis kit, using a poly-dT primer for first-strand synthesis. Semi-nested constant-region reverse primers carried 5-nucleotide sample-specific barcodes, and products were cleaned with the Zymo DNA Clean and Concentrator-5 kit. Pools of up to ten barcoded samples were ligated to Illumina adaptors and sequenced on an Illumina MiSeq as 2 x 150 bp paired-end reads. Per the original workflow: Demultiplexed reads were aligned with BLAT to a custom library of all human TRAV, TRAJ, TRBV, TRBD and TRBJ combinations from IMGT. The best BLAT hits were picked using pslCDnaFilter (-maxAligns=1, -ignoreIntrons), and custom Perl scripts were used to calculate clonotype frequencies. TCRdb itself trimmed the public reads at Q25 with fastp, ran MiXCR and retained productive beta chains. Each record represents a unique CDR3 protein, reported with the most common genes and DNA among its rows. TCRdb, not the authors, supplied the V and J calls. Counted in this sample were thousands of distinct CDR3 sequences; 15% to 20% of them appeared once. 1.4% of the sample belongs to the ten largest clones.

Primary CD8+ T cells were enriched by magnetic beads using the Miltenyi CD8+ T cell Isolation Kit. Before RNA extraction, CD3+TCRalphabeta+CD8 single positive T cells from both organoids and thymus were sorted by FACS. For each sample, total RNA was purified from 40,000 to 200,000 sorted cells using the RNeasy Micro kit, and RNA quality was checked on an Agilent RNA 6000 Nano chip. Thymic fragments were dissected, disrupted by pipetting and filtered through a 70 um strainer so that thymocytes were released. This clonotype is labeled medium-sized (0.01 to 0.1%). The clone's antigen remains unknown. No base quality information exists; no much larger clone differs at one position. Sample: naive CD8+ T cells from the thymus. What the cell subset or site label conveys for this sample: CD3+TCRalphabeta+CD8SP T cells; for blood, CD45RO-CCR7+ naive CD8+ T cells. The sequence was collected from a human donor who gave cord blood stem cells for thymic organoid culture, a cardiac surgery patient who gave postnatal thymus, or a blood donor (not recorded which).

The CDR3 protein: CASSSLLGGEQYF. The sequenced DNA is TGTGCCAGCAGTTCTTTGCTGGGTGGAGAGCAGTACTTC. The chain is made from TRBV27 and TRBJ2-7, with an unclear D gene assignment. V is reduced by 4 bases and J by 7 bases, leaving a spacing of 14 bases between them. Counted from cysteine to phenylalanine, this CDR3 has 13 amino acids. Only the CDR3 DNA is retained, 39 bases long and in frame from the first base. From the germline V gene (reference sequence), CDR1 is MNHEY and CDR2 is SMNVEV.